This T cell receptor (beta chain) comes out of a study of beta chain features in type 1 diabetes. The authors reverse transcribed all of the isolated RNA, so sequencing captured expressed TCRB transcripts. Deep immunoSEQ sequencing covered naive, central memory and regulatory T cell samples. Profiled with immunoSEQ multiplex PCR; TCRdb holds only in-frame clones, not every one. The sample includes about 220,000 clones, 9.5% to 13% seen only once; the top ten take 1% to 1.5%. This clone turned up a few times. CDR1 SGHTA and CDR2 FQGTGA come from the germline V gene. The CDR3 sequence is 15 residues long. The V gene end was trimmed by 5 bases and the J gene end by 5 bases; junction bases not matched to a gene: 9.

The sequence was collected from a man aged 18 to 30 in good health. The sample taken for sequencing was central memory CD4+ T cells from blood. The genes are TRBV7-3 and TRBJ2-1; 7 positions match TRBD2. The CDR3, as DNA: TGTGCCAGCAGCGAAAACGGGAGGTCCCACAATGAGCAGTTCTTC. This sequence encodes CASSENGRSHNEQFF. The complete variable domain, with remaining parts taken from reference TRBV7-3 and TRBJ2-1, reads GAGVSQTPSNKVTEKGKYVELRCDPISGHTALYWYRQSLGQGPEFLIYFQGTGAADDSGLPNDRFFAVRPEGSVSTLKIQRTERGDSAVYLCASSENGRSHNEQFFGPGTRLTVL.